The T cell receptor beta chain under discussion was sequenced for a study of molecular identifiers for immune sequencing clone quantification. The V gene lost 0 bases and the J gene lost 4 bases, with 12 bases spanning the gap. Germline lookup yields CDR1 LGHNA and CDR2 YNFKEQ. The CDR3 consists of 15 residues. Preparation of the bulk TCR libraries relied on previously described methods and listed TCR primers. TCRdb reanalysed the PCR reads using MiXCR and keeps one entry per CDR3 protein. The data show more than 300,000 distinct CDR3 sequences, 20% to 25% seen once. This clonotype was seen repeatedly, ten times or more.

The source material was naive CD8+ T cells from blood, with Jurkat cell RNA spiked in. Subset specified: FACS-sorted CD8+CD4-CCR7+CD45RA+ naive T cells. The TCR comes from a human donor in good health. Some libraries in this study had Jurkat cell RNA spiked in. This chain joins TRBV4-2 and TRBJ2-5; maybe TRBD2 (5 bases). Here the CDR3 DNA reads TGTGCCAGCAGCCAAGACCCAGTTGCGGGAGAGACCCAGTACTTC. Its protein is CASSQDPVAGETQYF.